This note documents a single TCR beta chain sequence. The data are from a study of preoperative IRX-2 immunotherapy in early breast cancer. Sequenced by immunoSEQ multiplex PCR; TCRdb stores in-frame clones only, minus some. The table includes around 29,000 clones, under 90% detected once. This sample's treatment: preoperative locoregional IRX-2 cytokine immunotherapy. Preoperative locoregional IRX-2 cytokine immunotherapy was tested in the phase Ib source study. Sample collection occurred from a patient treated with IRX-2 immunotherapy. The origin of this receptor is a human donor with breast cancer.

CDR3 nucleotide sequence: TGTGCCAGCAGCCCCGGAGGGGACGTGAAGCAGTACTTC. This sequence encodes CASSPGGDVKQYF. The chain has TRBV7-1 and TRBJ2-7; a weak D match, TRBD2 (6 bases). TRBV7-1 is an ORF; its function is uncertain. CDR3 size: 13 residues. V was cut by 5 bases and J by 8 bases, with 16 bases left in between.